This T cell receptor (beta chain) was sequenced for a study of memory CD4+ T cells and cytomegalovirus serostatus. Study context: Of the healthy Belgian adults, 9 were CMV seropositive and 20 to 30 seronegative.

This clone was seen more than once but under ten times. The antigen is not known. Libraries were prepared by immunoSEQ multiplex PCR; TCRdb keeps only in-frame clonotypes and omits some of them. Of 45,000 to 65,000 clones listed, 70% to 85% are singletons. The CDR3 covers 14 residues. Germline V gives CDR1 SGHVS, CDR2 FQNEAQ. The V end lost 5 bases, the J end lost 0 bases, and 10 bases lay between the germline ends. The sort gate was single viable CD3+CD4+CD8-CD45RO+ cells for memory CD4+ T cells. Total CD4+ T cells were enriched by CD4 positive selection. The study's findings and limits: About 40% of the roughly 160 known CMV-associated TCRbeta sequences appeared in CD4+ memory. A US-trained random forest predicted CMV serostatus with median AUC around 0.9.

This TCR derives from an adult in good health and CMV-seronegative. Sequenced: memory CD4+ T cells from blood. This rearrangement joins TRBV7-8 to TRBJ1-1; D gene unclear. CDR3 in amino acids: CASSALRLNTEAFF. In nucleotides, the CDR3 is TGTGCCAGCAGCGCGCTAAGGTTGAACACTGAAGCTTTCTTT.